A selection of T cell receptor beta chains follows, all from one sample in a study of CD4 T cell repertoires in COVID-19. Method: immunoSEQ multiplex PCR; TCRdb's copy keeps in-frame clones and lacks some. The data contain about 24,000 clones, about 93% of them singletons. The source was circulating follicular helper CD4+ T cells (cTfh) from blood, collected before the COVID-19 pandemic. The receptors come from a human donor who had COVID-19. The CDR3 runs from the conserved cysteine through the conserved F or W. D genes are given only for firm matches. Not all rows give a size; the values are once, few, many and, for expanded clones, a class.

TRBJ1-1	.	.	TRBV5-8	TGTGCCAGCAGCCTTCAACAGGGTTGGACTGAAGCTTTCTTT	CASSLQQGWTEAFF
TRBJ2-1	.	.	TRBV5-1	TGCGCCAGCAGCTTGGTAGTGGGTCGGGGGAATGAGCAGTTCTTC	CASSLVVGRGNEQFF
TRBJ1-4	TRBD1	.	TRBV5-6	TGTGCCAGCAGCGTCGACAGGGGTAATGAAAAACTGTTTTTT	CASSVDRGNEKLFF
TRBJ1-2	TRBD1	.	TRBV28	TGTGCCAGCAGTGACCGGGACAGGGGGTATCGCGGGGGCTACACCTTC	CASSDRDRGYRGGYTF
TRBJ2-2	TRBD2	.	TRBV7-6	TGTGCCAGCAGCTTAAGCGGGGGCACCGGGGAGCTGTTTTTT	CASSLSGGTGELFF
TRBJ1-2	.	once	TRBV11-1	TGTGCCAGCGCGGCAGATACTAACTATGGCTACACCTTC	CASAADTNYGYTF
TRBJ2-7	TRBD1	.	TRBV2	TGTGCCAGCAGTTCGACAGGGTCGGGCGAGCAGTACTTC	CASSSTGSGEQYF
TRBJ1-3	TRBD1	.	TRBV7-2	TGTGCCAGCAGCTCCACCCGTTCTACAGGGGCAAGAGGAAACACCATATATTTT	CASSSTRSTGARGNTIYF
TRBJ1-5	.	.	TRBV6-6	TGTGCCAGCAGTTACGCCGCCCAGGGTAGCAATCAGCCCCAGCATTTT	CASSYAAQGSNQPQHF
TRBJ2-7	.	once	TRBV7-7	TGTGCCAGCAGCTTGGGCTTGGACAGCTCCTACGAGCAGTACTTC	CASSLGLDSSYEQYF
TRBJ2-1	.	.	TRBV30	TGTGCCTGGAGACGGTCCCTTAGTAATGAGCAGTTCTTC	CAWRRSLSNEQFF
TRBJ2-7	TRBD2	.	TRBV19	TGTGCCAGTAGGAAAGGACTAGCGGGATCCTACGAGCAGTACTTC	CASRKGLAGSYEQYF
TRBJ2-7	.	.	TRBV7-2	TGTGCCAGCAGCTTAAAGTGGAGCAATTACGAGCAGTACTTC	CASSLKWSNYEQYF
TRBJ2-7	.	.	TRBV6-5	TGTGCCAGCACCATTAGTGGGGGGAACGAGCAGTACTTC	CASTISGGNEQYF
TRBJ2-6	TRBD1	.	TRBV15	TGTGCCACCAGCAGTTCCGGGACAGGATTGAGAGGGGCCAACGTCCTGACTTTC	CATSSSGTGLRGANVLTF
TRBJ1-5	TRBD1	once	TRBV6-1	TGTGCCAGCAGCGAAACACAGGGGGCAAATCAGCCCCAGCATTTT	CASSETQGANQPQHF
TRBJ1-3	.	.	TRBV5-4	TGTGCCAGCAGCCCGGAGAGCTCTGGAAACACCATATATTTT	CASSPESSGNTIYF